This entry lists 30 T cell receptor beta chains sequenced from one sample in a study of shared clonotypes between healthy human individuals (dated by TCRdb to about 2020). Preparation of the library involved the immunoSEQ multiplex PCR assay. TCRdb stores this immuneACCESS table with in-frame sequences only. Part of the clones is absent; in the studies checked, under half of the shortfall reflects unresolved V genes, and no reason is known for the rest. The table for this sample lists 400,000 to 550,000 clones; about 80% of them were counted only once. The ten largest clones capture 10% to 15% of the sample. Sequencing was performed on PBMCs. The receptor set was obtained from a woman in her 40s in good health. Some clones in this sample may be carry-over from other donors' samples.

The count of this clone is one. The V gene is TRBV5-4, the J gene TRBJ2-4; D gene uncertain. Trimming removed 2 bases at V and 6 bases at J, with 12 bases between. Germline V lookup: CDR1 SGHNT, CDR2 YYREEE (reference sequence). The CDR3 spans 14 residues. The CDR3 region has the DNA TGTGCCAGCAGCTTCCGGCAGTCTCCAAACATTCAGTACTTC. It translates to CASSFRQSPNIQYF.

As concerns this clone: Just one base apart from a much larger clone, this may be a read error. The V and J genes are TRBV30 and TRBJ2-5; no clear D. CDR1 GTSNPN and CDR2 SVGIG come from the germline V gene (reference sequence). The CDR3 runs to 14 residues. V shed 0 bases and J shed 9 bases, with 17 bases lying between them. In DNA, the CDR3 is TGTGCCTGGAGTGTACTCGGCGACGGTGGGTCCCAGTACTTC. Amino acids: CAWSVLGDGGSQYF.

The table lists this clone with a few counts. The V call is TRBV19, the J call TRBJ1-5, with D uncertain. Germline V gene data show CDR1 as LNHDA and CDR2 as SQIVND (reference sequence). This CDR3 region has 13 residues. V was cut by 1 base and J by 6 bases, with 7 bases left in between. Here the CDR3 reads CASSIGVTQPQHF. Written as DNA, the CDR3 is TGTGCCAGTAGTATAGGGGTTACTCAGCCCCAGCATTTT.

In this sample, this clone turned up many times. This rearrangement joins TRBV4-1 to TRBJ2-5, with 7 bases aligning to TRBD1. V trimming: 5 bases; J trimming: 9 bases; junction bases outside the gene matches: 18. This CDR3 comprises 16 residues. Germline CDR1 is MGHRA and CDR2 is YSYEKL. The CDR3 DNA is TGCGCCAGCAGCTCAAGCCCCTTGACAGGGAGTGGGGCCCAGTACTTC. Protein sequence: CASSSSPLTGSGAQYF.

The chain recombines TRBV5-4 with TRBJ2-1; 13 bases line up with TRBD2. The CDR3 is 16 amino acids. V was clipped by 3 bases and J by 9 bases; unmatched bases: 9. Looked up from germline, CDR1 is SGHNT and CDR2 is YYREEE (reference sequence). The DNA of the CDR3 is TGTGCCAGCAGCTCAGGACTAGCGGGAGCCTGGGGTGAGCAGTTCTTC. This encodes CASSSGLAGAWGEQFF.

This chain links TRBV29-1 with TRBJ2-6, with a weak D call TRBD1 (5 bases). The CDR3 sequence is 16 residues long. V dropped 0 bases and J dropped 3 bases, with 12 bases sitting between them. CDR1 is SQVTM, CDR2 ANQGSEA, per germline. The CDR3 DNA reads TGCAGCGTTGAAGAAAGAAGGGGTAATGGGGCCAACGTCCTGACTTTC. This encodes CSVEERRGNGANVLTF.

The chain combines TRBV27 with TRBJ1-4, with 8 bases fitting TRBD1. Germline CDR1 is MNHEY and CDR2 is SMNVEV (reference sequence). The CDR3 runs to 16 residues. The V and J ends lost 7 bases and 10 bases, in that order; junction bases with no gene match: 17. CDR3 bases: TGTGCCAGCACCAAAAACCCAGGGGGCGCCTCTGGAAAACTGTTTTTT. Translation gives CASTKNPGGASGKLFF.

The chain has TRBV28 and TRBJ2-5; tentatively, D is TRBD1 or TRBD2 (5 bases each). Trimming cost V 1 base and J 5 bases, with 14 bases left between them. The CDR3 contains 15 residues. Looked up from germline, CDR1 is MDHEN and CDR2 is SYDVKM. CDR3 amino acids: CASSLLGQGEETQYF. The CDR3 bases are TGTGCCAGCAGTTTATTGGGTCAGGGAGAGGAGACCCAGTACTTC.

The chain combines TRBV5-1 with TRBJ2-1; 15 bases are shared with TRBD2. CDR3 length equals 19 residues. CDR1 SGHRS and CDR2 YFSETQ come from the germline V gene. V was clipped by 0 bases and J by 4 bases; unmatched bases: 8. The CDR3 is CASSLVPGTSGRCYNEQFF. The CDR3 nucleotides read TGCGCCAGCAGCTTGGTTCCCGGGACTAGCGGGAGGTGTTACAATGAGCAGTTCTTC.

The V call is TRBV29-1, the J call TRBJ1-4, with unresolved D. V was clipped by 2 bases and J by 5 bases, with 12 bases between them. Germline CDR1 SQVTM, CDR2 ANQGSEA. The CDR3 spans 14 residues. In nucleotides, the CDR3 is TGCAGCGTTGAACCCCCCCCCGTGAATGAAAAACTGTTTTTT. Translated, it gives CSVEPPPVNEKLFF.

The gene calls are TRBV5-1 and TRBJ2-3; D possibly corresponds to TRBD2 (7 bases). CDR1 SGHRS and CDR2 YFSETQ come from the germline V gene. V dropped 3 bases and J dropped 3 bases, with 17 bases sitting between them. The CDR3 is 16 amino acids. CDR3 nucleotide sequence: TGCGCCAGCAGCTCACCCCTAGGGGGGGGGACAGATACGCAGTATTTT. It codes for CASSSPLGGGTDTQYF.

This chain links TRBV30 with TRBJ2-2; 7 bases are shared with TRBD1. This CDR3 comprises 14 residues. J lost 4 bases, V lost 0 bases, and 2 bases had no gene match. CDR1 is GTSNPN and CDR2 is SVGIG in the germline V gene (reference sequence). The DNA of the CDR3 is TGTGCCTGGAGTGTTCACAGGGGCACCGGGGAGCTGTTTTTT. Its protein is CAWSVHRGTGELFF.

The chain links TRBV27 to TRBJ2-1; TRBD1 aligns across 7 bases. Germline V lookup: CDR1 MNHEY, CDR2 SMNVEV (reference sequence). Unmatched junction bases numbered 10, after V lost 8 bases and J lost 3 bases. The CDR3 runs to 15 residues. The CDR3 DNA reads as TGTGCCAGCCACACTAGGGGGCGACTCTACAATGAGCAGTTCTTC. This encodes CASHTRGRLYNEQFF.

This sequence joins TRBV6-6 and TRBJ1-1, with a tentative D call TRBD1 (5 bases). V dropped 0 bases and J dropped 5 bases, with 10 bases sitting between them. The germline V gene has CDR1 MNHNY and CDR2 SVGAGI (reference sequence). The CDR3 is 14 residues long. As DNA, the CDR3 is TGTGCCAGCAGTTACTCTGGCGGGGGGACTGAAGCTTTCTTT. Protein sequence: CASSYSGGGTEAFF.

The genes are TRBV6-5 and TRBJ2-3; 10 bases align to TRBD2. This CDR3 is built from 15 residues. Germline V lookup: CDR1 MNHEY, CDR2 SVGAGI. Germline trimming cut 5 bases from V and 4 bases from J; bases unmatched to any gene: 6. CDR3 DNA: TGTGCCAGCAGTCCCGGGACTAGCGTCGCAGATACGCAGTATTTT. Translating gives CASSPGTSVADTQYF.

This clone was seen just once. The chain recombines TRBV7-8 with TRBJ2-7, with 8 bases fitting TRBD2. This CDR3 comprises 16 residues. The V gene's germline CDR1 is SGHVS and CDR2 FQNEAQ. V was clipped by 5 bases and J by 4 bases; unmatched bases: 13. CDR3 sequence reads: CASSPRAGAGIYEQYF. The CDR3 DNA is TGTGCCAGCAGCCCCAGAGCGGGGGCGGGAATTTACGAGCAGTACTTC.

This chain connects TRBV10-2 to TRBJ2-1; D is undetermined. Trimming stripped 6 bases from V and 4 bases from J, with 7 bases between. The CDR3 has 12 amino acids. Germline CDR1 WSHSY, CDR2 SAAADI. CDR3 in DNA: TGCGCCAGCAGAGACACGTACAATGAGCAGTTCTTC. Translation gives CASRDTYNEQFF.

The sample holds one count of this clone. This chain uses TRBV4-1 with TRBJ2-7, with D possibly TRBD2 on 6 matching bases. The CDR3 is 15 amino acids. The V gene's germline CDR1 is MGHRA and CDR2 YSYEKL. Between the trimmed V and J ends, which lost 3 bases and 2 bases, there was a span of 14 bases. The chain's CDR3 is CASSHLEAGPYEQYF. In DNA, the CDR3 is TGCGCCAGCAGCCACTTGGAGGCGGGGCCCTACGAGCAGTACTTC.

The rearrangement joins TRBV2 to TRBJ1-3, with D perhaps TRBD1 (6 bases). With 6 bases removed from V and 0 bases from J, the gap between germline ends came to 9 bases. The CDR3 contains 14 residues. CDR1 SNHLY and CDR2 FYNNEI come from the germline V gene. CDR3 bases: TGTGCCAGCAGGGAGACAGGCTCTGGAAACACCATATATTTT. It codes for CASRETGSGNTIYF.

The chain combines TRBV9 with TRBJ2-1; TRBD2 is a possible D gene (7 bases). The CDR3 runs 14 residues. CDR1 and CDR2 (germline): SGDLS, YYNGEE. V dropped 6 bases and J dropped 5 bases, with 15 bases sitting between them. The CDR3 nucleotides are TGTGCCAGCACTGGGGGGGCGCGGAACAATGAGCAGTTCTTC. Encoded protein: CASTGGARNNEQFF.

The rearrangement joins TRBV6-6 to TRBJ2-1, with D hard to call. Trimming removed 2 bases from V and 1 base from J, with 12 bases in between. CDR3 length: 16 residues. CDR1 is MNHNY and CDR2 is SVGAGI in the germline V gene (reference sequence). The CDR3 DNA sequence: TGTGCCAGCAGTTACCTAGGACCTCAATCCTACAATGAGCAGTTCTTC. It specifies CASSYLGPQSYNEQFF.

Notes on this clone: Because it lacks the conserved phenylalanine or tryptophan at the end, this CDR3 is likely a read error. This chain uses TRBV6-1 with TRBJ1-2; D unclear. The CDR3 extends over 20 amino acids. Germline CDR1 reads MNHNS; CDR2 reads SASEGT. The V end lost 4 bases, the J end lost 4 bases, and 31 bases lay between the germline ends. The CDR3 DNA follows: TGTGCCAGCAGTGGATCGACGAGAGCAACGCGTGGGAGAAAGACCTATGGCTACACCCTC. Amino acid sequence: CASSGSTRATRGRKTYGYTL.

This clone has a single count. The V call is TRBV10-2, the J call TRBJ2-5; the match to TRBD1 covers 9 bases. Germline CDR1 WSHSY, CDR2 SAAADI. The CDR3 sequence is 16 residues long. V lost 3 bases to trimming and J lost 5 bases; unmatched junction nucleotides: 10. The DNA of the CDR3 is TGCGCCAGCAGTGATTATGGGGGACAGGGAAAGGAGACCCAGTACTTC. Translating it yields CASSDYGGQGKETQYF.

The CDR3 loop is CASSLSWGDTEAFF. The CDR3 DNA follows: TGCGCCAGCAGCTTGTCCTGGGGGGACACTGAAGCTTTCTTT. The V gene is TRBV5-1, the J gene TRBJ1-1, with a possible D match to TRBD1 (5 bases). CDR3 length: 14 amino acids. CDR1 is SGHRS and CDR2 is YFSETQ in the germline V gene. Trimming removed 1 base from V and 3 bases from J, with 10 bases in between.

V and J are TRBV28 and TRBJ2-5, with D maybe TRBD1 (6 bases). This CDR3 spans 15 amino acids. The V and J ends lost 6 bases and 9 bases respectively, with 23 bases between them. Germline V gene data show CDR1 as MDHEN and CDR2 as SYDVKM. DNA for the CDR3: TGTGCCAGCAGCAAACCGGGACACCTTAGGTCGGCCCAGTACTTC. It is translated as CASSKPGHLRSAQYF.

As for this clone: This likely traces to a read error, being one base from a far larger clone. The rearrangement uses TRBV6-6 and TRBJ1-2; TRBD1 matches 7 bases. Trimming took 6 bases from V and 1 from J; bases not matched to a gene: 5. CDR3 size: 14 residues. From germline, CDR1 is MNHNY and CDR2 SVGAGI (reference sequence). The CDR3 DNA reads as TGTGCCAGCAGCGCCACAGGGGTTAACTATGGCTACACCTTC. Translated: CASSATGVNYGYTF.

For this clone: The junction and the germline gene differ at one end; a read error may be behind it. Here the CDR3 reads CAISRAGVGNEQFF. The CDR3 bases are TGTGCCATCAGCCGGGCGGGAGTAGGGAATGAGCAGTTCTTC. The chain combines TRBV4-2 with TRBJ2-1, with TRBD2 identical over 7 bases. This CDR3 is built from 14 residues. CDR1 LGHNA and CDR2 YNFKEQ come from the germline V gene.

The V and J genes are TRBV7-2 and TRBJ2-1, with D perhaps TRBD1 or TRBD2 (5 bases each). The V gene lost 4 bases and the J gene lost 9 bases, with 19 bases spanning the gap. The V gene's germline CDR1 is SGHTA and CDR2 FQGNSA. The CDR3 loop spans 15 amino acids. CDR3 loop: CASSSPSLTRGEQFF. The CDR3 coding sequence is TGTGCCAGCAGCTCTCCTTCGTTGACGAGGGGTGAGCAGTTCTTC.

The genes are TRBV19 and TRBJ1-3; no definite D call. The V and J ends lost 3 bases and 0 bases respectively, with 9 bases between them. The CDR3 runs to 15 residues. Germline CDR1 reads LNHDA; CDR2 reads SQIVND (reference sequence). The CDR3 DNA sequence: TGTGCCAGTAGTATGCTCGCGGTCTCTGGAAACACCATATATTTT. It translates to CASSMLAVSGNTIYF.

The table lists this clone with a count of one. The chain employs TRBV7-2 and TRBJ1-2, with 7 bases fitting TRBD1. The trim removed 1 base at V and 8 bases at J, leaving 7 bases unmatched. CDR1 and CDR2 (germline): SGHTA, FQGNSA. The CDR3 covers 14 residues. The CDR3 nucleotides read TGTGCCAGCAGCTTAGATACAGGGGCACCCGGCTACACCTTC. Its translation is CASSLDTGAPGYTF.